The text below deals with one TCR beta chain. Its antigen is unknown. At least two post-ART and at least one pre-ART PBMC sample were available for each donor. The sample is drawn from a study of long-term antiretroviral therapy in people with HIV. A v3.0 immunoSEQ assay was performed at survey level. The table came from immunoSEQ multiplex PCR; TCRdb's copy has only in-frame clones and leaves some out. The sample has more than 11,000 clones, over 70% seen once. V lost 1 base, J lost 14 bases, and 11 bases lay in between. Germline-derived CDR1 and CDR2 are KGHSH and LQKENI. The CDR3 is made up of 11 amino acids. Study results and caveats: Transplant donor controls retained higher diversity, though diversity increased after ART. The repertoire was dominated at all time points by clones expanded before ART.

This receptor was taken from a man between 35 and 55 years old with HIV. The material sequenced was unsorted PBMCs, taken 1.3 years before starting antiretroviral therapy. This chain uses TRBV18 with TRBJ1-2; D gene ambiguous. CDR3 protein: CASSPQDVQTF. The CDR3 DNA sequence: TGTGCCAGCTCACCACAAGACGTACAGACCTTC.